The text below deals with one T cell receptor beta chain. Its antigen is not known. This sample is part of a study of a mutant IDH1 vaccine in newly diagnosed glioma. Germline V CDR1 and CDR2: MNHEY, SMNVEV (reference sequence). V lost 5 bases and J 6 bases, leaving 13 bases between the germline ends. The CDR3 totals 13 residues. Generated by immunoSEQ multiplex PCR, the TCRdb table keeps only in-frame clones and is missing some. The sample contains tens of thousands of clones, about 80% of which appear only once. Time point of the sample: week 11, during vaccination. With topical imiquimod, each dose of the vaccine consisted of 300 ug of mutant IDH1 20-mer peptide. Astrocytomas that were new, WHO grade 3 or 4, IDH1-mutant and ATRX-lost were present in the donors. Study-wide points: Immune responses induced by vaccination arose in roughly 95% of the patients.

This TCR was sampled from a man in his forties with glioma. Source: PBMCs, taken from a glioma patient whose treatment included an IDH1 peptide vaccine. This chain joins TRBV27 and TRBJ1-1; D possibly corresponds to TRBD1 (5 bases). CDR3 sequence (DNA): TGTGCCAGCAGTCCCCTCAGGGTATCTGAAGCTTTCTTT. It is translated as CASSPLRVSEAFF.